The 26 T cell receptor beta chains given below trace back to one sample, sequenced in a study of human T cells and chemical hapten exposure. One entry per CDR3 protein results from TCRdb running MiXCR on the RACE reads. The table has approximately 72,000 distinct CDR3 sequences, around 10% seen once; the top ten hold 1.4%. Time point specified: patch test 3, about 24 weeks after DPC sensitization. Treatment in this sample: therapeutic diphenylcyclopropenone sensitization with weekly scalp DPC. Sequences were derived from whole blood, sampled in connection with sensitization to the hapten diphenylcyclopropenone (DPC). The receptors come from a woman between 45 and 65 years old with alopecia areata. Some clones in this sample may be carry-over from other donors' samples.

This clonotype was detected a few times. This chain connects TRBV7-8 to TRBJ2-3; 7 bases match TRBD2. The length of the CDR3 is 15 residues. The ends lost 5 bases at V and 0 bases at J; junction bases unmatched: 5. Germline V gene lookup returns CDR1 SGHVS and CDR2 FQNEAQ. CDR3 protein: CASSQRGLSTDTQYF. CDR3 bases: TGTGCCAGCAGCCAGCGGGGACTAAGCACAGATACGCAGTATTTT.

This clonotype was recorded many times. The CDR3, as DNA: TGTGCCAGCAGCTTAGGACAGGGTGACACCGGGGAGCTGTTTTTT. It yields the protein CASSLGQGDTGELFF. The chain couples TRBV7-9 to TRBJ2-2; 7 positions agree with TRBD1. The germline V gene encodes CDR1 SEHNR and CDR2 FQNEAQ (reference sequence). CDR3 length: 15 amino acids. The V segment lost 1 base and the J segment 3 bases; nucleotides outside the gene matches: 2.

This clonotype appeared many times. CDR3 protein: CATWDRGTNTEAFF. For the CDR3, the DNA is TGTGCCACCTGGGACAGGGGGACGAACACTGAAGCTTTCTTT. This chain joins TRBV28 and TRBJ1-1; TRBD1 agrees at 11 bases. CDR1 MDHEN and CDR2 SYDVKM come from the germline V gene. The CDR3 is 14 residues long. V lost 10 bases to trimming and J lost 1 base; unmatched junction nucleotides: 5. Together with reference TRBV28 and TRBJ1-1, the CDR3 gives the full variable domain: DVKVTQSSRYLVKRTGEKVFLECVQDMDHENMFWYRQDPGLGLRLIYFSYDVKMKEKGDIPEGYSVSREKKERFSLILESASTNQTSMYLCATWDRGTNTEAFFGQGTRLTVV.

This clonotype was observed many times. This chain uses TRBV5-1 with TRBJ1-1, with D perhaps matching TRBD1 (6 bases). Trimming left V 4 bases short and J 0 bases short, with 10 bases between. The CDR3 sequence is 14 residues long. Germline values: CDR1 SGHRS, CDR2 YFSETQ. CDR3 region: CASSLRQVNTEAFF. The CDR3 region has the DNA TGCGCCAGCAGCCTACGACAGGTGAACACTGAAGCTTTCTTT.

This clonotype was seen repeatedly, ten times or more. V is TRBV11-2 and J is TRBJ1-3; no reliable D call. CDR1 SGHAT and CDR2 FQNNGV come from the germline V gene. Trimming took off 5 bases at V and 6 bases at J, with 14 bases between the two ends. The CDR3 contains 14 residues. The CDR3 protein is CASSRTTAPNTIYF. CDR3 DNA: TGTGCCAGCAGCAGAACCACTGCCCCAAACACCATATATTTT.

This clonotype has only a few counts. V is TRBV12-3 or TRBV12-4 and J is TRBJ1-1; D gene uncertain. The V end was cut by 4 bases, the J end by 10 bases, with 13 bases between. CDR3 length equals 12 residues. Here the CDR3 DNA reads TGTGCCAGCAGTTACCCGCATTCGAGAGCTTTCTTT. Translating it yields CASSYPHSRAFF.

This clonotype was seen many times. V gene TRBV11-2 combines with J gene TRBJ2-7; 7 nucleotides agree with TRBD1. The CDR3 has 15 amino acids. V lost 2 bases, J lost 2 bases, and 6 bases stayed unmatched. Germline loops: CDR1 SGHAT, CDR2 FQNNGV. CDR3 sequence: CASSLPGTATYEQYF. The DNA of the CDR3 is TGTGCCAGCAGCTTACCCGGGACAGCCACCTACGAGCAGTACTTC.

The rearrangement joins TRBV12-3 or TRBV12-4 to TRBJ2-5; D not certain. The CDR3 sequence is 14 residues long. V was pared by 3 bases and J by 4 bases, with 12 bases between. CDR3 sequence reads: CASSFSSGGETQYF. The CDR3 bases are TGTGCCAGCAGTTTTTCATCCGGCGGAGAGACCCAGTACTTC.

This clonotype was picked up many times. The rearrangement links TRBV7-6 to TRBJ1-1; 7 positions match TRBD1. This CDR3 comprises 13 residues. The junction had 3 bases not matched to a gene; V was cut back by 4 bases and J by 4 bases. Germline lookup yields CDR1 SGHVS and CDR2 FNYEAQ. The CDR3 loop is CASSSSGGTEAFF. CDR3 DNA sequence: TGTGCCAGCAGCTCCTCAGGGGGCACTGAAGCTTTCTTT.

This clonotype has at least ten counts. V usage is TRBV7-8 and J usage is TRBJ1-1, with D maybe TRBD1 (6 bases). V lost 1 base, J lost 4 bases, and 13 bases lay in between. Germline CDR1 reads SGHVS; CDR2 reads FQNEAQ. The CDR3 runs to 15 residues. CDR3 bases: TGTGCCAGCAGCTTAGGGCAGGGGCTCGGCACTGAAGCTTTCTTT. This codes for CASSLGQGLGTEAFF.

V and J are TRBV7-2 and TRBJ1-5; no reliable D call. The CDR3 has 13 residues. V was clipped by 5 bases and J by 2 bases, with 7 bases between them. Germline V CDR1 and CDR2: SGHTA, FQGNSA. The CDR3 loop is CASSRGGNQPQHF. The CDR3 coding sequence is TGTGCCAGCAGCCGAGGTGGCAATCAGCCCCAGCATTTT.

The chain combines TRBV19 with TRBJ2-1; D is possibly TRBD1 (6 bases). Germline CDR1 LNHDA, CDR2 SQIVND (reference sequence). CDR3 length: 16 residues. Trimming took 5 bases from V and 0 from J, leaving 14 bases between them. The CDR3 protein is CASSRQVPSSYNEQFF. Here the CDR3 DNA reads TGTGCCAGTAGTCGACAGGTTCCGTCCTCCTACAATGAGCAGTTCTTC.

In this sample, this clonotype turned up a few times. The V call is TRBV10-2, the J call TRBJ2-2; D remains ambiguous. Trimming took off 6 bases at V and 2 bases at J, with 7 bases between the two ends. The CDR3 is 13 residues long. Germline lookup yields CDR1 WSHSY and CDR2 SAAADI. CDR3 residues: CASSLSNTGELFF. The CDR3 DNA reads as TGCGCCAGCAGCCTTAGCAACACCGGGGAGCTGTTTTTT.

This clonotype was detected many times. The J gene is TRBJ1-5, the V gene TRBV4-3; the match to TRBD1 covers 7 bases. In germline, CDR1 is LGHNA, CDR2 YSLEER. Losses at the gene ends were 4 bases for V and 6 bases for J; bases not matched to a gene: 9. The CDR3 length is 15 residues. CDR3 DNA: TGCGCCAGCAGCCTTGACAGGGTCGGGAGTCAGCCCCAGCATTTT. Translating gives CASSLDRVGSQPQHF.

The rearrangement links TRBV5-5 to TRBJ2-5; D may correspond to TRBD1 or TRBD2 (6 bases each). Trimming stripped 0 bases from V and 0 bases from J, with 12 bases between. This CDR3 spans 16 amino acids. Germline V gene lookup returns CDR1 SGHKS and CDR2 YYEKEE (reference sequence). Written as DNA, the CDR3 is TGTGCCAGCAGCTTGGCGGGGGCTATCTACCAAGAGACCCAGTACTTC. It translates to CASSLAGAIYQETQYF.

V is TRBV7-6 and J is TRBJ2-5; D unclear. Trimming took 3 bases from V and 4 from J, leaving 12 bases between them. Germline loops: CDR1 SGHVS, CDR2 FNYEAQ. The CDR3 covers 14 residues. CDR3 bases: TGTGCCAGCAGCTTGGGGTGGAGTGCAGAGACCCAGTACTTC. It specifies CASSLGWSAETQYF. Supplemented by reference TRBV7-6 and TRBJ2-5, the full variable domain reads GAGVSQSPRYKVTKRGQDVALRCDPISGHVSLYWYRQALGQGPEFLTYFNYEAQQDKSGLPNDRFSAERPEGSISTLTIQRTEQRDSAMYRCASSLGWSAETQYFGPGTRLLVL.

V and J are TRBV6-5 and TRBJ1-3; D remains unclear. CDR1 is MNHEY, CDR2 SVGAGI, per germline. The CDR3 has 16 residues. V was clipped by 2 bases and J by 0 bases, with 11 bases between them. In nucleotides, the CDR3 is TGTGCCAGCAGTTACCTGGGGATGAGCTCTGGAAACACCATATATTTT. Translated: CASSYLGMSSGNTIYF.

The chain is built from TRBV7-9 and TRBJ2-3; D ambiguous. CDR1 SEHNR and CDR2 FQNEAQ come from the germline V gene (reference sequence). The CDR3 has 13 residues. Between the trimmed V and J ends, which lost 2 bases and 1 base, there was a span of 4 bases. This CDR3 is CASSLMGTDTQYF. CDR3 coding DNA: TGTGCCAGCAGCTTAATGGGCACAGATACGCAGTATTTT.

This clonotype was detected ten times or more. The chain links TRBV28 to TRBJ2-3; D may correspond to TRBD1 or TRBD2 (5 bases each). The CDR3 is made up of 13 amino acids. Germline V lookup: CDR1 MDHEN, CDR2 SYDVKM. The V end lost 4 bases, the J end lost 4 bases, and 9 bases lay between the germline ends. The chain's CDR3 is CASSSRGPDTQYF. Written as DNA, the CDR3 is TGTGCCAGCAGTTCTCGGGGCCCAGATACGCAGTATTTT.

This clonotype has a count of ten or more. The chain links TRBV29-1 to TRBJ1-1; D ambiguous. Germline V gives CDR1 SQVTM, CDR2 ANQGSEA. Deletions cut 8 bases from V and 8 bases from J, with 18 bases between. This CDR3 region has 12 residues. The CDR3 loop reads CSISGPAAEAFF. Here the CDR3 DNA reads TGCAGCATCTCCGGCCCAGCAGCCGAAGCTTTCTTT.

This clonotype was recorded many times. This chain joins TRBV10-1 and TRBJ1-1, with D hard to call. This CDR3 is built from 13 residues. Trimming took off 7 bases at V and 4 bases at J, with 13 bases between the two ends. Germline CDR1 and CDR2: WNHNN and SYGVQD (reference sequence). The CDR3, as DNA: TGCGCCAGCATGGTCAGGAGGGTCACTGAAGCTTTCTTT. Encoded protein: CASMVRRVTEAFF.

The chain combines TRBV18 with TRBJ2-5, with D possibly TRBD2 on 5 matching bases. This CDR3 is built from 18 residues. V was clipped by 0 bases and J by 2 bases, with 19 bases between them. From germline, CDR1 is KGHSH and CDR2 LQKENI. CDR3 nucleotide sequence: TGTGCCAGCTCACCACCCCCCGAACTGAGGGCCGCTCAAGAGACCCAGTACTTC. Its protein product is CASSPPPELRAAQETQYF.

This sequence joins TRBV11-2 and TRBJ2-7, with D possibly matching TRBD1 (6 bases). The germline V gene encodes CDR1 SGHAT and CDR2 FQNNGV. Trimming shortened V by 2 bases and J by 5 bases, and 13 bases separated the two germline ends. CDR3 length equals 14 residues. Here the CDR3 DNA reads TGTGCCAGCAGCTTAATCAGGGGAAGTGACGAGCAGTACTTC. This codes for CASSLIRGSDEQYF.

This clonotype was found many times. V is TRBV27 and J is TRBJ2-2; D is unclear. The germline V and J ends were trimmed by 0 bases and 6 bases, with 14 bases remaining between them. The CDR3 contains 16 residues. Germline CDR1 and CDR2: MNHEY and SMNVEV (reference sequence). The CDR3 here is CASSLSARAPPGELFF. The DNA of the CDR3 is TGTGCCAGCAGTTTATCTGCTCGAGCGCCGCCCGGGGAGCTGTTTTTT.

This clonotype was counted many times. The chain joins TRBV19 to TRBJ1-5; 7 positions agree with TRBD1. CDR1 LNHDA and CDR2 SQIVND come from the germline V gene (reference sequence). V was clipped by 9 bases and J by 5 bases; unmatched bases: 13. The CDR3 runs 15 residues. The CDR3 protein is CASKTLTGPYQPQHF. Here the CDR3 DNA reads TGTGCCAGCAAAACTCTGACAGGGCCCTATCAGCCCCAGCATTTT.

In nucleotides, the CDR3 is TGTGCCAGCAGCCCTCGACTAGCGGGAGCAGATACGCAGTATTTT. As protein: CASSPRLAGADTQYF. The chain couples TRBV11-3 to TRBJ2-3; 12 bases match TRBD2. V gave up 5 bases and J gave up 4 bases; unmatched junction bases: 4. The CDR3 sequence is 15 residues long. CDR1 and CDR2 (germline): SGHNT, YENEEA.